Below, 17 T cell receptor beta chains from the same sample are listed, as sequenced in a study of blood T cell repertoires in COVID-19. Only in-frame clones appear in the TCRdb table, and some are missing; sequencing was by immunoSEQ multiplex PCR. This table holds a few hundred thousand clones, less than 90% found once. The sequenced material came from peripheral blood. All receptors come from a man in his forties with active or convalescent COVID-19.

V and J are TRBV29-1 and TRBJ1-2; maybe TRBD1 (6 bases). Per germline, CDR1 SQVTM and CDR2 ANQGSEA. Trimming stripped 6 bases from V and 2 bases from J, with 19 bases between. The CDR3 is 15 residues long. CDR3 in DNA: TGCAGCGTCGCCTCAGGGGAAGTAGCGAACTATGGCTACACCTTC. It codes for CSVASGEVANYGYTF.

V gene TRBV27 combines with J gene TRBJ1-6; possible D gene TRBD1, 5 bases. The CDR3 is made up of 15 amino acids. Germline assignment: CDR1 MNHEY and CDR2 SMNVEV (reference sequence). V shed 6 bases and J shed 1 base, with 10 bases lying between them. The CDR3, as DNA: TGTGCCAGCAGGTCAGGGATTTCCTATAATTCACCCCTCCACTTT. Its translation: CASRSGISYNSPLHF.

The chain joins TRBV9 to TRBJ1-1; 7 nucleotides line up with TRBD1. J was trimmed by 4 bases and V by 4 bases; bases with no gene match: 7. The CDR3 is 14 residues long. Germline loops: CDR1 SGDLS, CDR2 YYNGEE. Here the CDR3 DNA reads TGTGCCAGCAGCCGCGAGGGGGCAAGCACTGAAGCTTTCTTT. Its protein product is CASSREGASTEAFF.

The V and J genes are TRBV7-9 and TRBJ1-1; 8 bases fit TRBD1. CDR3 length: 14 residues. Looked up from germline, CDR1 is SEHNR and CDR2 is FQNEAQ (reference sequence). V gave up 5 bases and J gave up 4 bases; unmatched junction bases: 6. The CDR3 is CASSAPGGRTEAFF. The CDR3 DNA sequence: TGTGCCAGCAGCGCTCCAGGGGGCCGCACTGAAGCTTTCTTT.

The V and J genes are TRBV5-6 and TRBJ1-1; 8 nucleotides line up with TRBD1. This CDR3 spans 15 amino acids. Germline V gene lookup returns CDR1 SGHDT and CDR2 YYEEEE. V dropped 0 bases and J dropped 6; count of bases not matched to a gene: 7. The CDR3 coding sequence is TGTGCCAGCAGCTTGGGCCCAGGGGGCGGGCCTGAAGCTTTCTTT. Translating gives CASSLGPGGGPEAFF.

The CDR3 sequence is CASSLLAGEGYF. The CDR3 DNA sequence: TGTGCCAGCAGTCTTCTAGCGGGCGAAGGGTACTTC. The rearrangement uses TRBV28 and TRBJ2-5, with 8 bases fitting TRBD2. This CDR3 region has 12 residues. Trimming cost V 5 bases and J 13 bases; bases outside gene matches: 9. Germline V CDR1 and CDR2: MDHEN, SYDVKM.

This sequence joins TRBV28 and TRBJ1-2; 8 nucleotides agree with TRBD1. The V gene's germline CDR1 is MDHEN and CDR2 SYDVKM. The ends lost 4 bases at V and 4 bases at J; junction bases unmatched: 5. The CDR3 contains 14 residues. CDR3 protein: CASSSGTGLYGYTF. DNA of the CDR3: TGTGCCAGCAGTTCCGGGACAGGACTCTATGGCTACACCTTC.

The V and J genes are TRBV28 and TRBJ2-7, with 8 bases matching TRBD1. This CDR3 is 15 amino acids long. Unmatched junction bases numbered 9, after V lost 5 bases and J lost 3 bases. Germline V gene lookup returns CDR1 MDHEN and CDR2 SYDVKM. The CDR3 bases are TGTGCCAGCAGTCCGGACAGGGTGAAAGACTACGAGCAGTACTTC. It translates to CASSPDRVKDYEQYF.

The chain combines TRBV7-9 with TRBJ2-1; D unresolved. CDR1 and CDR2 from the germline V gene are SEHNR and FQNEAQ (reference sequence). The CDR3 consists of 14 residues. Trimming left V 1 base short and J 4 bases short, with 8 bases between. The CDR3 here is CASSLDSSYNEQFF. The DNA of the CDR3 is TGTGCCAGCAGCTTAGACAGTTCTTACAATGAGCAGTTCTTC.

The chain employs TRBV7-9 and TRBJ2-3; TRBD2 is a possible D gene (6 bases). Germline assignment: CDR1 SEHNR and CDR2 FQNEAQ (reference sequence). Trimming removed 3 bases from V and 0 bases from J, with 13 bases in between. This CDR3 comprises 16 residues. DNA of the CDR3: TGTGCCAGCAGCTTTTCGGTTAGCGGTAGCACAGATACGCAGTATTTT. Its protein is CASSFSVSGSTDTQYF.

This rearrangement joins TRBV7-6 to TRBJ2-5, with a possible D match to TRBD1 (5 bases). CDR1 is SGHVS, CDR2 FNYEAQ, per germline. V dropped 0 bases and J dropped 3 bases, with 11 bases sitting between them. CDR3 length: 15 amino acids. The CDR3 sequence is CASSLAGQYKETQYF. The CDR3 coding sequence is TGTGCCAGCAGCTTAGCGGGGCAGTACAAAGAGACCCAGTACTTC.

V is TRBV3-1 (or the pseudogene TRBV3-2) and J is TRBJ2-3, with D possibly TRBD1 on 5 matching bases. This CDR3 region has 14 residues. Germline V gene sequence: CDR1 LGHDT, CDR2 YNNKEL (reference sequence). Between the trimmed V and J ends, which lost 1 base and 7 bases, there was a span of 12 bases. The CDR3 loop reads CASSQGSRANTQYF. CDR3 nucleotides: TGTGCCAGCAGCCAAGGTAGCAGGGCGAATACGCAGTATTTT.

The chain employs TRBV19 and TRBJ2-5; TRBD1 is a possible D gene (6 bases). Trimming cost V 9 bases and J 5 bases, with 19 bases left between them. Germline V lookup: CDR1 LNHDA, CDR2 SQIVND (reference sequence). This CDR3 region has 14 residues. CDR3 nucleotide sequence: TGTGCCAGCGGACCCTTACAGGGAAGGGAGACCCAGTACTTC. It yields the protein CASGPLQGRETQYF.

The chain employs TRBV5-8 and TRBJ1-1, with 11 bases fitting TRBD1. From germline, CDR1 is SGHTS and CDR2 YDEGEE. The CDR3 extends over 16 amino acids. V was clipped by 5 bases and J by 3 bases; unmatched bases: 9. CDR3 in amino acids: CASRLGTGGLDTEAFF. The CDR3 region has the DNA TGTGCCAGCAGGCTTGGGACAGGGGGTCTGGACACTGAAGCTTTCTTT.

The rearrangement links TRBV18 to TRBJ1-1; D gene uncertain. Trimming removed 6 bases at V and 1 base at J, with 9 bases between. Germline loops: CDR1 KGHSH, CDR2 LQKENI. The length of the CDR3 is 13 residues. CDR3 in amino acids: CASSRDKNTEAFF. CDR3 bases: TGTGCCAGCTCTCGCGACAAGAACACTGAAGCTTTCTTT.

V is TRBV7-3 and J is TRBJ2-3; 15 nucleotides line up with TRBD2. Unmatched junction bases numbered 9, after V lost 5 bases and J lost 3 bases. Per germline, CDR1 SGHTA and CDR2 FQGTGA. The CDR3 covers 18 residues. This CDR3 is CASSIPGTSGGQTDTQYF. In DNA form, the CDR3 reads TGTGCCAGCAGCATCCCCGGGACTAGCGGGGGGCAAACAGATACGCAGTATTTT. Filled out from reference TRBV7-3 and TRBJ2-3, the complete variable domain reads GAGVSQTPSNKVTEKGKYVELRCDPISGHTALYWYRQSLGQGPEFLIYFQGTGAADDSGLPNDRFFAVRPEGSVSTLKIQRTERGDSAVYLCASSIPGTSGGQTDTQYFGPGTRLTVL.

This clone is termed medium-sized. Other DNA sequences in this sample translate to the same CDR3. The chain recombines TRBV2 with TRBJ1-1; weak D call: TRBD1 (5 bases). Per the germline V gene, CDR1 is SNHLY and CDR2 is FYNNEI. The ends were cut back, 0 bases at V and 5 bases at J, with 10 bases in the middle. The CDR3 sequence is 14 residues long. The CDR3, as DNA: TGTGCCAGCAGTGAAGCAGGGAGGGGAACTGAAGCTTTCTTT. It is translated as CASSEAGRGTEAFF.